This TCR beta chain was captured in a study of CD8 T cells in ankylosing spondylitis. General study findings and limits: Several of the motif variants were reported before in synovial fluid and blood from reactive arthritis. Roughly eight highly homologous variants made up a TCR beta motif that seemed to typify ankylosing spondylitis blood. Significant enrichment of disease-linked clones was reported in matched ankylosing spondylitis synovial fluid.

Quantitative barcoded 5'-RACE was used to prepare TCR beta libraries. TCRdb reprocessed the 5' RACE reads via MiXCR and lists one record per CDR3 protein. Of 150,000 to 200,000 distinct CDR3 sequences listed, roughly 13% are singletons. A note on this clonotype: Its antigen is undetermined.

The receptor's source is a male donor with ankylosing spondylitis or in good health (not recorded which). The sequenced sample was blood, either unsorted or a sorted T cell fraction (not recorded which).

The DNA for the CDR3 is TGTGCCTGCTCCACGCAGGGGGGGAGTTCCCTTTCGAACACCGGGGAGCTGTTTTTT. Its protein product is CACSTQGGSSLSNTGELFF. This chain uses TRBV3-1 with TRBJ2-2, with D tentatively TRBD1 or TRBD2 (7 bases each). V was trimmed by 11 bases and J by 0 bases, leaving 28 bases between them. This CDR3 is 19 amino acids long. Germline assignment: CDR1 LGHDT and CDR2 YNNKEL (reference sequence).